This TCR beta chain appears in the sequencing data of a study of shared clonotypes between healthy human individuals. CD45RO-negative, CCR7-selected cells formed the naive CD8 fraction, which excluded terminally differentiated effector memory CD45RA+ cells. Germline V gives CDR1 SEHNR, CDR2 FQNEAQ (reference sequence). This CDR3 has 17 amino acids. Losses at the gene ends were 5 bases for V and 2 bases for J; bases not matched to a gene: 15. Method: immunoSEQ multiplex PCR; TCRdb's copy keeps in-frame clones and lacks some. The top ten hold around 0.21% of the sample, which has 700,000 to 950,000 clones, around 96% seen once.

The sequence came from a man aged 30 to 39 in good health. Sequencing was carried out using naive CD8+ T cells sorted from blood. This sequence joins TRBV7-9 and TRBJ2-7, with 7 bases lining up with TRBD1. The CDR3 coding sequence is TGTGCCAGCAGCATTGGGGAGAAACAGGGGCCAACCTACGAGCAGTACTTC. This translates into CASSIGEKQGPTYEQYF.